These T cell receptor beta chains were read from a single sample in a study of blood T cell repertoires in COVID-19. Assay: immunoSEQ multiplex PCR; the TCRdb copy retains only in-frame clones and omits some. The sample has over 200,000 clones, about 89% seen once. Sequencing input: peripheral blood. These receptor sequences come from a middle-aged man who had recovered from COVID-19. CDR3s include the opening cysteine and the closing phenylalanine or tryptophan. The D gene is left open where the match is weak. Size is omitted from some rows. Given values are once, few, many or a class for expanded clones.

>TRBJ1-5|.|TRBV5-1|.
CASSLETRDQPQHF
TGCGCCAGCAGCTTGGAAACTCGGGATCAGCCCCAGCATTTT
>TRBJ2-3|.|TRBV9|.
CASRGPNRDTQYF
TGTGCCAGCAGGGGGCCCAACCGGGATACGCAGTATTTT
>TRBJ2-7|.|TRBV7-2|.
CASSSTNRFYEQYF
TGTGCCAGCAGCTCAACCAACAGGTTCTACGAGCAGTACTTC
>TRBJ1-5|.|TRBV28|.
CASRQDSSSPQHF
TGTGCCAGCAGGCAGGACAGTTCGAGTCCCCAGCATTTT
>TRBJ2-3|.|TRBV19|TRBD1
CASSIGRGHVDTQYF
TGTGCCAGTAGTATAGGAAGGGGGCACGTGGATACGCAGTATTTT
>TRBJ2-1|.|TRBV5-4|TRBD2
CASSLGQRGGDEQFF
TGTGCCAGCAGCCTGGGGCAGCGGGGGGGCGATGAGCAGTTCTTC
>TRBJ1-2|.|TRBV6-5|.
CASSPGNYGYTF
TGTGCCAGCAGTCCAGGGAACTATGGCTACACCTTC
>TRBJ1-2|few|TRBV7-9|.
CASSLDRWGYTF
TGTGCCAGCAGCCTAGACAGATGGGGCTACACCTTC
>TRBJ2-3|.|TRBV19|TRBD2
CASSPGGGTDTQYF
TGTGCCAGTAGTCCGGGCGGGGGGACAGATACGCAGTATTTT
>TRBJ1-2|.|TRBV18|TRBD1
CASSLTGDPNYGYTF
TGTGCCAGCTCACTTACAGGGGACCCAAACTATGGCTACACCTTC
>TRBJ1-1|.|TRBV9|.
CASSVGENTEAFF
TGTGCCAGCAGCGTAGGAGAAAACACTGAAGCTTTCTTT
>TRBJ2-3|.|TRBV19|TRBD2
CASSTSGAADTQYF
TGTGCCAGTAGTACCAGCGGGGCGGCAGATACGCAGTATTTT
>TRBJ2-1|.|TRBV15|TRBD1
CATSGWTGTNEQFF
TGTGCCACCAGCGGGTGGACAGGAACCAATGAGCAGTTCTTC
>TRBJ2-1|.|TRBV30|TRBD2
CAWRASGRGINEQFF
TGTGCCTGGAGGGCTAGCGGGAGAGGAATAAATGAGCAGTTCTTC
>TRBJ2-2|.|TRBV7-3|.
CASSQSHGLGPGELFF
TGTGCCAGCAGCCAATCCCACGGACTTGGCCCCGGGGAGCTGTTTTTT
>TRBJ2-7|.|TRBV12-3/TRBV12-4|.
CASSLRGPYEQYF
TGTGCCAGCAGTCTCAGGGGCCCCTACGAGCAGTACTTC
>TRBJ2-7|.|TRBV11-2|.
CASSFGGIGYEQYF
TGTGCCAGCAGCTTTGGCGGAATTGGCTACGAGCAGTACTTC
>TRBJ2-5|.|TRBV28|TRBD1
CASSQTGFGGTQYF
TGTGCCAGCAGCCAGACAGGGTTTGGTGGGACCCAGTACTTC
>TRBJ1-5|.|TRBV19|TRBD1
CASSPRDRGLGGNQPQHF
TGTGCCAGTAGTCCAAGGGACAGGGGCTTGGGCGGCAATCAGCCCCAGCATTTT
>TRBJ1-1|.|TRBV25-1|.
CASRAGGESTEAFF
TGTGCCAGCAGGGCCGGGGGGGAGAGCACTGAAGCTTTCTTT
>TRBJ2-5|.|TRBV5-6|TRBD2
CASSLLAGATTQETQYF
TGTGCCAGCAGCTTACTAGCGGGGGCCACCACCCAAGAGACCCAGTACTTC
>TRBJ2-3|.|TRBV6-2/TRBV6-3|.
CASSRTPSTDTQYF
TGTGCCAGCAGCCGAACACCTAGCACAGATACGCAGTATTTT
>TRBJ1-1|.|TRBV2|TRBD1
CASNTRGLRRTEAFF
TGTGCCAGTAACACCAGGGGGTTAAGAAGGACTGAAGCTTTCTTT
>TRBJ1-2|.|TRBV6-4|TRBD1
CASSDSGQGYGYTF
TGTGCCAGCAGTGACTCGGGACAGGGCTATGGCTACACCTTC
>TRBJ2-1|.|TRBV29-1|TRBD1
CSVCHRGSYNEQFF
TGCAGCGTTTGTCACAGGGGCTCCTACAATGAGCAGTTCTTC
>TRBJ2-1|.|TRBV19|.
CASGLDGRRWDEQFF
TGTGCCAGTGGGTTGGATGGGCGTCGGTGGGATGAGCAGTTCTTC
>TRBJ2-5|.|TRBV6-5|.
CASLRGETQYF
TGTGCCAGCCTACGAGGGGAGACCCAGTACTTC
>TRBJ1-1|.|TRBV3-1/TRBV3-2|.
CASSHKDSMNTEAFF
TGTGCCAGCAGCCATAAAGACAGCATGAACACTGAAGCTTTCTTT
>TRBJ2-7|.|TRBV19|.
CASRGQISSYEQYF
TGTGCCAGCCGCGGACAGATCAGCTCCTACGAGCAGTACTTC
>TRBJ1-3|.|TRBV10-3|.
CAISGLRQVSGNTIYF
TGTGCCATCAGTGGCCTCAGACAGGTCTCTGGAAACACCATATATTTT
>TRBJ2-1|.|TRBV9|TRBD2
CASSVPQPASGTSYNEQFF
TGTGCCAGCAGCGTACCACAACCGGCTAGCGGGACTTCGTACAATGAGCAGTTCTTC
>TRBJ1-1|few|TRBV10-3|.
CAILPLGSAEAFF
TGTGCCATCTTGCCTCTCGGGAGCGCTGAAGCTTTCTTT
>TRBJ2-4|.|TRBV2|TRBD2
CASSAPSGGSTPLAKNIQYF
TGTGCCAGCAGTGCACCTAGCGGGGGGAGTACCCCTCTAGCCAAAAACATTCAGTACTTC
>TRBJ1-2|.|TRBV13|TRBD1
CASSLAGQGAGYTF
TGTGCCAGCAGCTTAGCGGGACAGGGGGCGGGCTACACCTTC
>TRBJ2-1|.|TRBV6-6|TRBD2
CASSLAGTSLNNEQFF
TGTGCCAGCAGTCTTGCCGGGACTAGCCTGAACAATGAGCAGTTCTTC
>TRBJ1-1|.|TRBV18|.
CASSPQGEAAEAFF
TGTGCCAGCTCACCGCAGGGCGAGGCCGCTGAAGCTTTCTTT
>TRBJ1-2|.|TRBV25-1|.
CASSARVGGYTF
TGTGCCAGCAGTGCCCGGGTGGGTGGCTACACCTTC
>TRBJ1-5|.|TRBV7-9|.
CASSLARNQPQHF
TGTGCCAGCAGCTTAGCCAGAAATCAGCCCCAGCATTTT
>TRBJ2-7|.|TRBV7-8|.
CASSRTYEQYF
TGTGCCAGCAGCCGCACCTACGAGCAGTACTTC
>TRBJ2-1|.|TRBV9|.
CASSVGLGEQFF
TGTGCCAGCAGCGTAGGACTGGGTGAGCAGTTCTTC
>TRBJ1-2|.|TRBV4-3|.
CASSQGQFYGYTF
TGCGCCAGCAGCCAAGGACAGTTCTATGGCTACACCTTC
>TRBJ2-5|.|TRBV27|TRBD2
CASSGTSGSHF
TGTGCCAGCAGTGGGACTAGCGGGTCTCACTTC
>TRBJ2-1|.|TRBV27|.
CASSFIKSSYNEQFF
TGTGCCAGCAGTTTTATAAAGAGCTCCTACAATGAGCAGTTCTTC